This T cell receptor beta chain was documented in a study of blood T cells in healthy people across ages. Broader study findings: A conclusive naive versus antigen-experienced comparison was prevented by the unsorted PBMCs.

The germline V gene has CDR1 DFQATT and CDR2 SNEGSKA (reference sequence). The ends lost 1 base at V and 0 bases at J; junction bases unmatched: 9. CDR3 length equals 18 residues. This clonotype has just a few counts. Its cognate antigen is unknown. Together with a sample-barcoded 5' primer, a J-beta primer mix was included in a second PCR lasting roughly 6 to 12 cycles. Tagging of each cDNA molecule was performed by a template-switch adaptor with 12 random nucleotides. TCRdb redid the calling of the 5' RACE reads with MiXCR, one entry per CDR3 protein. The data show roughly 680,000 distinct CDR3 sequences, with under 25% seen just once and more than 3% held by the top ten.

The clonotype originates from a man aged 65 to 85 in good health. The sequencing sample was made of blood. The chain links TRBV20-1 to TRBJ2-1; the match to TRBD2 covers 10 bases. The CDR3 spells CSARGEGASGSSYNEQFF. The CDR3 DNA reads TGCAGTGCTAGAGGGGAGGGGGCTAGCGGGAGCTCCTACAATGAGCAGTTCTTC.